This T cell receptor (beta chain) is from a study of glioma-infiltrating T cells. The CDR3 has 14 residues. V lost 11 bases and J 11 bases, leaving 27 bases between the germline ends. Germline CDR1 is MNHEY and CDR2 is SVGEGT. The iRepertoire nested amplicon-rescue multiplex PCR amplified TCR alpha and beta CDR3s from RNA. TCRdb ran MiXCR on the multiplex PCR reads and lists one entry per CDR3 protein. The sample comprises around 350,000 distinct CDR3 sequences, 41% of which are singletons, and around 11% rests with the top ten. The chain recombines TRBV6-2 or TRBV6-3 with TRBJ1-1, with D unclear. This clonotype originated in a human donor with low-grade glioma or glioblastoma, undergoing nonglioma brain surgery, or in good health (not recorded which). The sample consisted of glioma tissue, nonneoplastic brain tissue, or PBMCs (not recorded which). Written as DNA, the CDR3 is TGTGCCTCTTACTCAAGGTGGAGAGGCAAATTCGCTTTCTTT. It codes for CASYSRWRGKFAFF.